The clone carrying this T cell receptor (beta chain) was counted between two and nine times. The antigen remains unidentified. These data are taken from a study of cytomegalovirus exposure and HLA in healthy donors. For the study at large: From donors who were HLA-typed, an early data release held 80 million to 85 million unique TCRs. Study findings and constraints: Researchers counted around 180 TCR beta chains as cytomegalovirus-associated.

V dropped 5 bases and J dropped 5; count of bases not matched to a gene: 7. The CDR3 is 14 residues long. Germline V gives CDR1 MDHEN, CDR2 SYDVKM. The study ran its PCR with 60 Vbeta and 13 Jbeta primers. The protocol was immunoSEQ multiplex PCR, while the TCRdb copy is restricted to in-frame clones and leaves out a portion. The table records approximately 100,000 clones, around 75% of them present only once. This clonotype was sampled from a man in his forties or fifties in good health and CMV-seronegative. The V and J genes are TRBV28 and TRBJ2-7, with 9 bases aligning to TRBD1. Sequenced input: PBMCs. The CDR3 DNA is TGTGCCAGCAGTCAACAGGGGGCTCGGGACGAGCAGTACTTC. Its translation is CASSQQGARDEQYF.